A selection of T cell receptor beta chains follows, all from one sample in a study of cytomegalovirus exposure and HLA in healthy donors. Measured with immunoSEQ multiplex PCR; TCRdb has only the in-frame clones, and not every one. The top ten clones hold 5.5% to 8% of a sample with roughly 160,000 clones, roughly 80% of them seen once. The sample comprised PBMCs. The source is a woman in her 30s in good health and CMV-seropositive. The CDR3 runs from the conserved cysteine through the conserved F or W. The D gene is left open where the match is weak. Expanded clones are given a class, and other clones once, few, many or no size at all.

cdr3_aa: CASSEKKQDSHF; cdr3_nt: TGTGCCAGCAGTGAAAAAAAGCAGGACAGCCACTTT; d_call: NA; j_call: TRBJ1-6; v_call: TRBV6-1; cdr3_length: 12; clone_size: NA
cdr3_aa: CASSVRVASEADTQYF; cdr3_nt: TGTGCCAGCAGCGTTAGGGTTGCTAGCGAGGCAGATACGCAGTATTTT; d_call: NA; j_call: TRBJ2-3; v_call: TRBV9; cdr3_length: 16; clone_size: NA
cdr3_aa: CASSIWQGYEQYF; cdr3_nt: TGTGCCAGTAGTATTTGGCAGGGCTACGAGCAGTACTTC; d_call: NA; j_call: TRBJ2-7; v_call: TRBV19; cdr3_length: 13; clone_size: NA
cdr3_aa: CASRRGQATGHTF; cdr3_nt: TGTGCCAGCAGGAGGGGACAGGCGACCGGCCACACCTTC; d_call: TRBD1; j_call: TRBJ1-2; v_call: TRBV6-6; cdr3_length: 13; clone_size: NA
cdr3_aa: CASSLGQGGSRQYF; cdr3_nt: TGTGCCAGCAGCTTGGGACAGGGGGGTTCTCGGCAGTACTTC; d_call: TRBD1; j_call: TRBJ2-7; v_call: TRBV7-8; cdr3_length: 14; clone_size: NA
cdr3_aa: CASSLPTGGAEKLFF; cdr3_nt: TGTGCCAGCAGCCTTCCCACAGGGGGGGCTGAAAAACTGTTTTTT; d_call: TRBD1; j_call: TRBJ1-4; v_call: TRBV5-4; cdr3_length: 15; clone_size: NA
cdr3_aa: CASSQLAGSYEQYF; cdr3_nt: TGTGCCAGCAGCCAACTAGCGGGCTCCTACGAGCAGTACTTC; d_call: TRBD2; j_call: TRBJ2-7; v_call: TRBV14; cdr3_length: 14; clone_size: NA
cdr3_aa: CAWSGRRGRSYEQYF; cdr3_nt: TGTGCCTGGAGTGGACGGAGGGGTAGATCCTACGAGCAGTACTTC; d_call: NA; j_call: TRBJ2-7; v_call: TRBV30; cdr3_length: 15; clone_size: NA
cdr3_aa: CASSSGGTEAFF; cdr3_nt: TGTGCCAGCAGTTCAGGGGGCACTGAAGCTTTCTTT; d_call: TRBD1; j_call: TRBJ1-1; v_call: TRBV6-5; cdr3_length: 12; clone_size: NA
cdr3_aa: CASSFKKGGDVTGELFF; cdr3_nt: TGCGCCAGCAGCTTTAAAAAAGGGGGCGACGTAACCGGGGAGCTGTTTTTT; d_call: TRBD1; j_call: TRBJ2-2; v_call: TRBV5-1; cdr3_length: 17; clone_size: NA
cdr3_aa: CASSRGTGVVYEQYF; cdr3_nt: TGTGCCAGTAGTCGCGGGACAGGGGTGGTCTACGAGCAGTACTTC; d_call: TRBD1; j_call: TRBJ2-7; v_call: TRBV19; cdr3_length: 15; clone_size: NA
cdr3_aa: CASSLGQGMNTEAFF; cdr3_nt: TGCGCCAGCAGCTTGGGACAGGGGATGAACACTGAAGCTTTCTTT; d_call: TRBD1; j_call: TRBJ1-1; v_call: TRBV5-1; cdr3_length: 15; clone_size: NA
cdr3_aa: CAAFDGAYGYTF; cdr3_nt: TGTGCCGCCTTCGATGGGGCCTATGGCTACACCTTC; d_call: NA; j_call: TRBJ1-2; v_call: TRBV10-3; cdr3_length: 12; clone_size: NA
cdr3_aa: CASSLQYEQYF; cdr3_nt: TGTGCCAGCAGCTTACAGTACGAGCAGTACTTC; d_call: NA; j_call: TRBJ2-7; v_call: TRBV7-9; cdr3_length: 11; clone_size: NA
cdr3_aa: CASKAQVNTEAFF; cdr3_nt: TGTGCCAGCAAGGCTCAGGTGAACACTGAAGCTTTCTTT; d_call: NA; j_call: TRBJ1-1; v_call: TRBV2; cdr3_length: 13; clone_size: NA
cdr3_aa: CASPSSTDTQYF; cdr3_nt: TGTGCCAGCCCCTCTAGCACAGATACGCAGTATTTT; d_call: NA; j_call: TRBJ2-3; v_call: TRBV2; cdr3_length: 12; clone_size: once
cdr3_aa: CASSLGSNEQFF; cdr3_nt: TGTGCCAGCAGCTTGGGTTCTAATGAGCAGTTCTTC; d_call: NA; j_call: TRBJ2-1; v_call: TRBV5-6; cdr3_length: 12; clone_size: NA
cdr3_aa: CASSVASLTDTQYF; cdr3_nt: TGTGCCAGCAGCGTAGCTTCTCTCACAGATACGCAGTATTTT; d_call: NA; j_call: TRBJ2-3; v_call: TRBV9; cdr3_length: 14; clone_size: NA
cdr3_aa: CASSPRQSEKLFF; cdr3_nt: TGTGCCAGCAGCCCGAGACAGTCTGAAAAACTGTTTTTT; d_call: NA; j_call: TRBJ1-4; v_call: TRBV9; cdr3_length: 13; clone_size: NA
cdr3_aa: CASSLGGAADEQFF; cdr3_nt: TGCGCCAGCAGCTTAGGAGGGGCGGCTGATGAGCAGTTCTTC; d_call: NA; j_call: TRBJ2-1; v_call: TRBV5-1; cdr3_length: 14; clone_size: NA
cdr3_aa: CASSWDGSRNTEAFF; cdr3_nt: TGTGCCAGCAGCTGGGACGGGAGTAGGAACACTGAAGCTTTCTTT; d_call: NA; j_call: TRBJ1-1; v_call: TRBV5-4; cdr3_length: 15; clone_size: NA
cdr3_aa: CSSSLTSGGAKNIQYF; cdr3_nt: TGTTCCAGCAGCTTGACTAGCGGGGGGGCAAAAAACATTCAGTACTTC; d_call: TRBD2; j_call: TRBJ2-4; v_call: TRBV7-9; cdr3_length: 16; clone_size: NA
cdr3_aa: CASSPTGGAGEKLFF; cdr3_nt: TGTGCCAGCAGCCCCACAGGGGGCGCTGGGGAAAAACTGTTTTTT; d_call: TRBD1; j_call: TRBJ1-4; v_call: TRBV5-8; cdr3_length: 15; clone_size: NA
cdr3_aa: CASSAERDESSYEQYF; cdr3_nt: TGTGCCAGCTCGGCTGAGCGGGACGAGAGCTCCTACGAGCAGTACTTC; d_call: TRBD2; j_call: TRBJ2-7; v_call: TRBV2; cdr3_length: 16; clone_size: NA
cdr3_aa: CASSSIRSEQYF; cdr3_nt: TGTGCCAGCAGCTCAATAAGGAGTGAGCAGTACTTC; d_call: NA; j_call: TRBJ2-7; v_call: TRBV7-9; cdr3_length: 12; clone_size: NA
cdr3_aa: CASSPDSYGYTF; cdr3_nt: TGTGCCAGCTCACCTGACAGCTATGGCTACACCTTC; d_call: NA; j_call: TRBJ1-2; v_call: TRBV18; cdr3_length: 12; clone_size: NA
cdr3_aa: CASSSGSERQHF; cdr3_nt: TGTGCCAGCAGCTCAGGGTCGGAGCGCCAGCATTTT; d_call: NA; j_call: TRBJ1-5; v_call: TRBV7-9; cdr3_length: 12; clone_size: NA
cdr3_aa: CASSEGRGANTGELFF; cdr3_nt: TGTGCCAGCAGCGAAGGGCGGGGGGCGAACACCGGGGAGCTGTTTTTT; d_call: TRBD2; j_call: TRBJ2-2; v_call: TRBV4-2; cdr3_length: 16; clone_size: few
cdr3_aa: CASSISMWTSLAGELFF; cdr3_nt: TGTGCCAGTAGTATAAGCATGTGGACTAGCCTGGCCGGGGAGCTGTTTTTT; d_call: TRBD2; j_call: TRBJ2-2; v_call: TRBV19; cdr3_length: 17; clone_size: NA
cdr3_aa: CSVGTGITGELFF; cdr3_nt: TGCAGCGTGGGGACAGGGATCACCGGGGAGCTGTTTTTT; d_call: TRBD1; j_call: TRBJ2-2; v_call: TRBV29-1; cdr3_length: 13; clone_size: NA
cdr3_aa: CASSQGAGHNSPLHF; cdr3_nt: TGTGCCAGCAGCCAAGGGGCAGGGCATAATTCACCCCTCCACTTT; d_call: NA; j_call: TRBJ1-6; v_call: TRBV7-2; cdr3_length: 15; clone_size: NA
cdr3_aa: CASSQSSSGSPRRSYEQYF; cdr3_nt: TGCGCCAGCAGCCAAAGTTCTAGCGGGTCCCCCCGGAGGTCCTACGAGCAGTACTTC; d_call: TRBD2; j_call: TRBJ2-7; v_call: TRBV4-3; cdr3_length: 19; clone_size: NA
cdr3_aa: CASSLVLAGDNTGELFF; cdr3_nt: TGTGCCAGCAGCTTAGTACTAGCGGGGGACAACACCGGGGAGCTGTTTTTT; d_call: TRBD2; j_call: TRBJ2-2; v_call: TRBV7-2; cdr3_length: 17; clone_size: few
cdr3_aa: CASSQTLGRGNEQFF; cdr3_nt: TGCGCCAGCAGCCAAACCTTAGGACGGGGCAATGAGCAGTTCTTC; d_call: NA; j_call: TRBJ2-1; v_call: TRBV4-1; cdr3_length: 15; clone_size: NA
cdr3_aa: CASGQGYGNTIYF; cdr3_nt: TGCGCCAGCGGACAGGGGTACGGAAACACCATATATTTT; d_call: TRBD1; j_call: TRBJ1-3; v_call: TRBV5-1; cdr3_length: 13; clone_size: NA
cdr3_aa: CSVTGTGGFEQYF; cdr3_nt: TGCAGCGTTACCGGGACAGGGGGCTTCGAGCAGTACTTC; d_call: TRBD1; j_call: TRBJ2-7; v_call: TRBV29-1; cdr3_length: 13; clone_size: once
cdr3_aa: CASSQPAGAAAFYNEQFF; cdr3_nt: TGCGCCAGCAGCCAACCGGCTGGGGCCGCCGCCTTTTACAATGAGCAGTTCTTC; d_call: NA; j_call: TRBJ2-1; v_call: TRBV4-1; cdr3_length: 18; clone_size: NA
cdr3_aa: CSVSQGSGANVLTF; cdr3_nt: TGCAGCGTTTCTCAGGGGTCTGGGGCCAACGTCCTGACTTTC; d_call: NA; j_call: TRBJ2-6; v_call: TRBV29-1; cdr3_length: 14; clone_size: NA
cdr3_aa: CASSLGGAGVPYEQYF; cdr3_nt: TGTGCCAGCAGCTTAGGGGGAGCGGGGGTCCCCTACGAGCAGTACTTC; d_call: TRBD2; j_call: TRBJ2-7; v_call: TRBV7-2; cdr3_length: 16; clone_size: NA
cdr3_aa: CASSYSSWAYEQYF; cdr3_nt: TGTGCCAGCAGTTACTCCAGTTGGGCTTACGAGCAGTACTTC; d_call: NA; j_call: TRBJ2-7; v_call: TRBV6-5; cdr3_length: 14; clone_size: NA
cdr3_aa: CASSLGTVYEQYF; cdr3_nt: TGTGCCAGCAGCTTAGGGACAGTCTACGAGCAGTACTTC; d_call: NA; j_call: TRBJ2-7; v_call: TRBV7-9; cdr3_length: 13; clone_size: NA
cdr3_aa: CASSTGQRYEQYF; cdr3_nt: TGTGCCAGTAGTACGGGACAGCGATACGAGCAGTACTTC; d_call: TRBD1; j_call: TRBJ2-7; v_call: TRBV19; cdr3_length: 13; clone_size: NA
cdr3_aa: CASSIGTGNYEQYF; cdr3_nt: TGTGCCAGTAGTATAGGGACAGGGAACTACGAGCAGTACTTC; d_call: TRBD1; j_call: TRBJ2-7; v_call: TRBV19; cdr3_length: 14; clone_size: once
cdr3_aa: CASSEQGRSNQPQHF; cdr3_nt: TGCGCCAGCTCTGAACAGGGAAGGAGCAATCAGCCCCAGCATTTT; d_call: NA; j_call: TRBJ1-5; v_call: TRBV5-1; cdr3_length: 15; clone_size: NA
cdr3_aa: CASSQDPQVYANTGELFF; cdr3_nt: TGTGCCAGCAGCCAAGATCCACAGGTTTACGCGAACACCGGGGAGCTGTTTTTT; d_call: NA; j_call: TRBJ2-2; v_call: TRBV14; cdr3_length: 18; clone_size: NA
cdr3_aa: CASRRRTDSDEQFF; cdr3_nt: TGCGCCAGCCGACGTAGGACGGACTCCGATGAGCAGTTCTTC; d_call: NA; j_call: TRBJ2-1; v_call: TRBV5-1; cdr3_length: 14; clone_size: NA
cdr3_aa: CASKLEPAYEQYF; cdr3_nt: TGTGCTAGCAAGCTAGAGCCGGCCTACGAGCAGTACTTC; d_call: NA; j_call: TRBJ2-7; v_call: TRBV7-8; cdr3_length: 13; clone_size: few
cdr3_aa: CASSLGGHNQPQHF; cdr3_nt: TGTGCCAGCAGCTTAGGGGGACATAATCAGCCCCAGCATTTT; d_call: NA; j_call: TRBJ1-5; v_call: TRBV5-6; cdr3_length: 14; clone_size: NA
cdr3_aa: CASSPSPLGANYGYTF; cdr3_nt: TGCGCCAGCAGCCCATCCCCCTTAGGGGCCAACTATGGCTACACCTTC; d_call: NA; j_call: TRBJ1-2; v_call: TRBV4-3; cdr3_length: 16; clone_size: NA
cdr3_aa: CASSLVTGGNEQYF; cdr3_nt: TGCGCCAGCAGCTTGGTGACAGGGGGCAACGAGCAGTACTTC; d_call: TRBD1; j_call: TRBJ2-7; v_call: TRBV5-1; cdr3_length: 14; clone_size: NA
cdr3_aa: CASSSILTNEKLFF; cdr3_nt: TGTGCCAGCAGTTCCATTTTGACTAATGAAAAACTGTTTTTT; d_call: NA; j_call: TRBJ1-4; v_call: TRBV27; cdr3_length: 14; clone_size: once
cdr3_aa: CASSEGAGGYYGYTF; cdr3_nt: TGTGCCAGCAGTGAAGGCGCAGGGGGCTACTATGGCTACACCTTC; d_call: TRBD1; j_call: TRBJ1-2; v_call: TRBV2; cdr3_length: 15; clone_size: NA
cdr3_aa: CASSLGWGLSPYLTSGEETQYF; cdr3_nt: TGTGCCAGCAGTTTGGGCTGGGGTCTAAGCCCCTATCTGACTAGCGGTGAGGAGACCCAGTACTTC; d_call: TRBD2; j_call: TRBJ2-5; v_call: TRBV28; cdr3_length: 22; clone_size: NA
cdr3_aa: CASSPQGIPHNEQFF; cdr3_nt: TGTGCCAGCAGTCCCCAGGGTATCCCCCACAATGAGCAGTTCTTC; d_call: NA; j_call: TRBJ2-1; v_call: TRBV2; cdr3_length: 15; clone_size: NA
cdr3_aa: CASSENTQNYTEAFF; cdr3_nt: TGTGCCAGCAGCGAAAATACGCAGAATTACACTGAAGCTTTCTTT; d_call: NA; j_call: TRBJ1-1; v_call: TRBV9; cdr3_length: 15; clone_size: once